The clone carrying this T cell receptor beta chain was found many times. The antigen is undetermined. V was clipped by 4 bases and J by 6 bases, with 4 bases between them. Germline CDR1 and CDR2: SQVTM and ANQGSEA. The CDR3 runs 10 residues. TCRdb fed the RT-PCR reads into MiXCR, producing one record per CDR3 protein. This table holds hundreds of thousands of distinct CDR3 sequences, about an eighth found once. These data are taken from a study of response to subunit inactivated influenza vaccine. Study outcomes and limitations: The authors proposed limited new T cell recruitment per seasonal influenza vaccination.

This TCR derives from a man aged 45 to 65 who received an inactivated influenza vaccine. The V and J genes are TRBV29-1 and TRBJ2-4, with D uncertain. Sequencing was performed on PBMCs from blood, taken on the day of vaccination. CDR3 in amino acids: CSVVRNIQYF. The CDR3 DNA reads TGCAGCGTTGTAAGAAACATTCAGTACTTC.